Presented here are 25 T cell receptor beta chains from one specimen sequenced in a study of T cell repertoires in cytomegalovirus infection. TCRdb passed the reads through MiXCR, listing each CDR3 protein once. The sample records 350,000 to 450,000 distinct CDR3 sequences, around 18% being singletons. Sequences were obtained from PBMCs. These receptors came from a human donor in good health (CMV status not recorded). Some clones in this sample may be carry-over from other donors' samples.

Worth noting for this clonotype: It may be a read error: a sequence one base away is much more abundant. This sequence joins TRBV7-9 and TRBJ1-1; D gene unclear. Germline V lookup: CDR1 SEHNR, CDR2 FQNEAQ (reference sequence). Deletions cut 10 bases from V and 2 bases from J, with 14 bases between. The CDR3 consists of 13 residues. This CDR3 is CAMEDLLNTEAFF. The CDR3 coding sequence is TGTGCCATGGAGGACTTACTAAACACTGAAGCTTTCTTT.

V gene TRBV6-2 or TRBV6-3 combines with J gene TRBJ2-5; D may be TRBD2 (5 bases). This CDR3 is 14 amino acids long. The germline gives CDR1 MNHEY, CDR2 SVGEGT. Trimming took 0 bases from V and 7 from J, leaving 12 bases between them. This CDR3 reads CASSYSGRRGTQYF. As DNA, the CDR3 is TGTGCCAGCAGTTACTCGGGTAGACGGGGGACCCAGTACTTC.

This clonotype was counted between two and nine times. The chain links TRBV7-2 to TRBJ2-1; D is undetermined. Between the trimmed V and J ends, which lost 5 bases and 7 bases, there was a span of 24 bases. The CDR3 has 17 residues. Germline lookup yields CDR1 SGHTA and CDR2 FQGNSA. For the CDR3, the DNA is TGTGCCAGCAGCCCCAGACCCAGGTCCAACATTCTGAATGAGCAGTTCTTC. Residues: CASSPRPRSNILNEQFF.

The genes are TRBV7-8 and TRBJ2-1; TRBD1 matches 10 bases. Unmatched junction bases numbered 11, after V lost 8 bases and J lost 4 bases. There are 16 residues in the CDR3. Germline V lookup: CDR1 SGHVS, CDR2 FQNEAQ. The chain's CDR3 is CASARRDRGLYNEQFF. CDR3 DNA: TGTGCCAGCGCGCGGAGGGACAGGGGTTTATACAATGAGCAGTTCTTC.

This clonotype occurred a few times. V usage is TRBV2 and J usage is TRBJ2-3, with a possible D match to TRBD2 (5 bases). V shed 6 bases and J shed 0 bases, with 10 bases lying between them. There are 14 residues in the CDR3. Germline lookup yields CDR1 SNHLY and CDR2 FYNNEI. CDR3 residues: CASSGRTSTDTQYF. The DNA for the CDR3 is TGTGCCAGCAGCGGTAGGACTAGCACAGATACGCAGTATTTT. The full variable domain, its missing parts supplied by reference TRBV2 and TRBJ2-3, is EPEVTQTPSHQVTQMGQEVILRCVPISNHLYFYWYRQILGQKVEFLVSFYNNEISEKSEIFDDQFSVERPDGSNFTLKIRSTKLEDSAMYFCASSGRTSTDTQYFGPGTRLTVL.

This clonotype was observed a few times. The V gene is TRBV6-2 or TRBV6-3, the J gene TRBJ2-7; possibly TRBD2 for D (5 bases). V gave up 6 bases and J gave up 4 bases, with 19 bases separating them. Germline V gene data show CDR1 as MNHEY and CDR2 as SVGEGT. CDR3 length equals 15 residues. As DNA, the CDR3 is TGTGCCAGCAGCATACCCGGGATCCGGCGATACGAGCAGTACTTC. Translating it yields CASSIPGIRRYEQYF.

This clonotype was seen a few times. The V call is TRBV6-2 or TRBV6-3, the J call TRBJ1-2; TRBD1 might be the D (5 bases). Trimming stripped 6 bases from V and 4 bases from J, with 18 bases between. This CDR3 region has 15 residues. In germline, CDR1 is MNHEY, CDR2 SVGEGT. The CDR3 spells CASSRPGPLVYGYTF. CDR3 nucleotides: TGTGCCAGCAGCAGACCGGGACCCCTTGTCTATGGCTACACCTTC.

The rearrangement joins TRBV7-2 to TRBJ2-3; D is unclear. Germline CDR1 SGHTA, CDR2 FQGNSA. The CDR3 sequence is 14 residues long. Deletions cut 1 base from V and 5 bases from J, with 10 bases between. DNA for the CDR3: TGTGCCAGCAGCTTAGTTTCAGCTGTAGATACGCAGTATTTT. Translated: CASSLVSAVDTQYF. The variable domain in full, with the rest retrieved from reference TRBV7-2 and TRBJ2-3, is GAGVSQSPSNKVTEKGKDVELRCDPISGHTALYWYRQSLGQGLEFLIYFQGNSAPDKSGLPSDRFSAERTGGSVSTLTIQRTQQEDSAVYLCASSLVSAVDTQYFGPGTRLTVL.

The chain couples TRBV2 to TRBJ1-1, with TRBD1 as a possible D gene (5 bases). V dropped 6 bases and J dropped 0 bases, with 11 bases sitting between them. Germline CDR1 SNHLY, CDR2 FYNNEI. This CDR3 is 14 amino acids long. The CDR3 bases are TGTGCCAGCAGCGATACAGGTTTGAACACTGAAGCTTTCTTT. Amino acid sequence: CASSDTGLNTEAFF.

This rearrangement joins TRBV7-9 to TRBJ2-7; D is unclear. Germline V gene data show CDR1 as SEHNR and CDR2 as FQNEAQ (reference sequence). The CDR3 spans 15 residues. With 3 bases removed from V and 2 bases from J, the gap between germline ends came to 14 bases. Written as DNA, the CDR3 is TGTGCCAGCAGCTTTACGACCGGTATCACCTACGAGCAGTACTTC. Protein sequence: CASSFTTGITYEQYF.

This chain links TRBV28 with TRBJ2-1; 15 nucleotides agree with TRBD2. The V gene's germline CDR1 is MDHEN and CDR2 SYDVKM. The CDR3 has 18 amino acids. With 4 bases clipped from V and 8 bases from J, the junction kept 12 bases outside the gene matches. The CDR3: CASSSPKGLAGGGHEQFF. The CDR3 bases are TGTGCCAGCAGTTCCCCGAAAGGACTAGCGGGAGGGGGCCATGAGCAGTTCTTC.

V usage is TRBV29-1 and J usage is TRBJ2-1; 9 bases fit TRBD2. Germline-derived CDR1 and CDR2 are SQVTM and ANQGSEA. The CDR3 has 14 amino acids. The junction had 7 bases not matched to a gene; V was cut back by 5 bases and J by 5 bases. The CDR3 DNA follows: TGCAGCGTTAGATCGGAGCGGGAGGACAATGAGCAGTTCTTC. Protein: CSVRSEREDNEQFF.

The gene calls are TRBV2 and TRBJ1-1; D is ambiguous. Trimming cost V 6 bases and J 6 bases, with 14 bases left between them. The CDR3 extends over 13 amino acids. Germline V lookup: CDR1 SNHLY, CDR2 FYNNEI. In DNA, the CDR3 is TGTGCCAGCAGGACCTGGGCAGAGGCTGAAGCTTTCTTT. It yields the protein CASRTWAEAEAFF. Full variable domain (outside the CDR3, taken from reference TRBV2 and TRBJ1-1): EPEVTQTPSHQVTQMGQEVILRCVPISNHLYFYWYRQILGQKVEFLVSFYNNEISEKSEIFDDQFSVERPDGSNFTLKIRSTKLEDSAMYFCASRTWAEAEAFFGQGTRLTVV.

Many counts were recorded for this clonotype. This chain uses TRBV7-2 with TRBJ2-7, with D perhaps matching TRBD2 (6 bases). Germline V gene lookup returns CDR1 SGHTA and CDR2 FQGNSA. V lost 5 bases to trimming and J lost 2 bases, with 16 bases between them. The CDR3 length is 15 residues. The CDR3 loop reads CASSPWGSGTYEQYF. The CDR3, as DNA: TGTGCCAGCAGCCCTTGGGGTAGCGGTACCTACGAGCAGTACTTC. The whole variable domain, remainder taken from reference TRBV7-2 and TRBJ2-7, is GAGVSQSPSNKVTEKGKDVELRCDPISGHTALYWYRQSLGQGLEFLIYFQGNSAPDKSGLPSDRFSAERTGGSVSTLTIQRTQQEDSAVYLCASSPWGSGTYEQYFGPGTRLTVT.

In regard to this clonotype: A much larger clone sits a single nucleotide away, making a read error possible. DNA of the CDR3: TGTGCCAGCAGCCCTGCTGAAGCGGGATCGTCCCACAATGAGCAGTTCTTC. Translation: CASSPAEAGSSHNEQFF. V is TRBV7-8 and J is TRBJ2-1; 7 bases align to TRBD2. The CDR3 is 17 residues long. The germline V gene encodes CDR1 SGHVS and CDR2 FQNEAQ. V lost 5 bases and J lost 5; bases outside the gene matches: 15.

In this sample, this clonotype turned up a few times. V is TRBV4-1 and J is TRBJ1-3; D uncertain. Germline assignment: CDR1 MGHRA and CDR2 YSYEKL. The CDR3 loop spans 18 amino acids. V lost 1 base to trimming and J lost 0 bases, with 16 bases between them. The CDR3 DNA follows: TGCGCCAGCAGCCAAGGGAGTTTATGGCGGGTCTCTGGAAACACCATATATTTT. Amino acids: CASSQGSLWRVSGNTIYF.

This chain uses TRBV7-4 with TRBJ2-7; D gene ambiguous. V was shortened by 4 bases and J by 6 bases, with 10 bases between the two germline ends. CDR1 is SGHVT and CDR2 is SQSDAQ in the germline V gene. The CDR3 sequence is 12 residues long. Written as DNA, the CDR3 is TGTGCCAGCAGCTCTCGTATGGGCGAGCAGTACTTC. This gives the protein CASSSRMGEQYF.

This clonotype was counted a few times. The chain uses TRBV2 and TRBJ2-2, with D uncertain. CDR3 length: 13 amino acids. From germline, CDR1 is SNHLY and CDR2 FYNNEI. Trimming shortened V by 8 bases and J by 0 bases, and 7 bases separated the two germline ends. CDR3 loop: CASGKANTGELFF. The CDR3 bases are TGTGCCAGCGGTAAAGCGAACACCGGGGAGCTGTTTTTT.

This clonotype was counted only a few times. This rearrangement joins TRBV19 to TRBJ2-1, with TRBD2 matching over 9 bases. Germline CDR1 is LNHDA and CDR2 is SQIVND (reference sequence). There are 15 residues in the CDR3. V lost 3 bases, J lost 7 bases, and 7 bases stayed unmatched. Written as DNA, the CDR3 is TGTGCCAGTAGTATGGTGGCGGGAGGGCCTAATGAGCAGTTCTTC. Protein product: CASSMVAGGPNEQFF.

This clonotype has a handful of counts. Here the CDR3 DNA reads TGCGCCAGCAGCCAGGAGGACAGGATCACTGAAGCTTTCTTT. Amino acids: CASSQEDRITEAFF. V gene TRBV4-3 combines with J gene TRBJ1-1, with 7 bases lining up with TRBD1. V lost 3 bases to trimming and J lost 4 bases; unmatched junction nucleotides: 5. The CDR3 contains 14 residues. Germline lookup yields CDR1 LGHNA and CDR2 YSLEER.

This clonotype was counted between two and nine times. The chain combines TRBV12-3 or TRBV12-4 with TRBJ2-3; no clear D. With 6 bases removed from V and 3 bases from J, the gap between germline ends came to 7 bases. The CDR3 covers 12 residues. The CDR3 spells CASRQRTDTQYF. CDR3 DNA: TGTGCCAGCAGACAACGGACAGATACGCAGTATTTT.

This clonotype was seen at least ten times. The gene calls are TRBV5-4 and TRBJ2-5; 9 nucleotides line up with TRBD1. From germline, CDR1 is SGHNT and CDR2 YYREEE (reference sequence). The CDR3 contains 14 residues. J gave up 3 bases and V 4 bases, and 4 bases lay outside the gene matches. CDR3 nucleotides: TGTGCCAGCAGCCTACGGACAGGGGAAGAGACCCAGTACTTC. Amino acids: CASSLRTGEETQYF.

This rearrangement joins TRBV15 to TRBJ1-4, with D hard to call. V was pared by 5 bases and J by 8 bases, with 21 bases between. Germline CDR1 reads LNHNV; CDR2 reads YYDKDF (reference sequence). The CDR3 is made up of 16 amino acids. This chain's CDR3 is CATSRVLAGLNEKLFF. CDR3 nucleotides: TGTGCCACCAGCCGAGTTCTGGCGGGGTTGAACGAAAAACTGTTTTTT.

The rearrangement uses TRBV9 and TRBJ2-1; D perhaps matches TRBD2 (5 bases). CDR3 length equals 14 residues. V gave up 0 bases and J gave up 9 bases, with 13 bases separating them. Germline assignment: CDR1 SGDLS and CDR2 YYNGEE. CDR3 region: CASSVGGQLGEQFF. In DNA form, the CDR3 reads TGTGCCAGCAGCGTAGGTGGTCAACTAGGTGAGCAGTTCTTC.

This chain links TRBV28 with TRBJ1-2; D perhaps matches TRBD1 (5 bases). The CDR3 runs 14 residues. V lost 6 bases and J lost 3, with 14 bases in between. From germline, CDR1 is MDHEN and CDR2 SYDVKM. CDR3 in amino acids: CASSYGRGDYGYTF. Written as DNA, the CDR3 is TGTGCCAGCAGCTATGGACGGGGCGACTATGGCTACACCTTC.